A single sample is the source of the 27 T cell receptor beta chains below, sequenced in a study of cytotoxic CD8 clonotypes in ibrutinib-treated CLL. Libraries were prepared by immunoSEQ multiplex PCR; TCRdb keeps only in-frame clonotypes and omits some of them. The table shows roughly 220,000 clones, with 79% occurring only once. Sequencing used PBMCs, obtained after 12 months of ibrutinib treatment. All receptors derive from a human donor with chronic lymphocytic leukemia.

The J gene is TRBJ2-4, the V gene TRBV28; D gene uncertain. This CDR3 comprises 14 residues. Germline V gene lookup returns CDR1 MDHEN and CDR2 SYDVKM. The V gene lost 6 bases and the J gene lost 3 bases, with 12 bases spanning the gap. CDR3 nucleotides: TGTGCCAGCAGACAAATGTTTGGCAAAAACATTCAGTACTTC. It specifies CASRQMFGKNIQYF.

This sequence joins TRBV4-2 and TRBJ2-7; D is possibly TRBD2 (6 bases). This CDR3 is built from 12 residues. V was clipped by 4 bases and J by 7 bases, with 11 bases between them. CDR1 and CDR2 (germline): LGHNA, YNFKEQ. The DNA for the CDR3 is TGTGCCAGCAGCCTCGACCGGGGGGAGCAGTACTTC. Translating it yields CASSLDRGEQYF.

The chain recombines TRBV30 with TRBJ1-6; TRBD1 agrees at 7 bases. The V gene's germline CDR1 is GTSNPN and CDR2 SVGIG (reference sequence). With V trimmed by 4 bases and J by 0 bases, 12 bases remained unmatched. The CDR3 loop spans 18 amino acids. In DNA, the CDR3 is TGTGCCTGGAAACCGGGACAGACAAAAGGCTCCTATAATTCACCCCTCCACTTT. Encoded protein: CAWKPGQTKGSYNSPLHF.

The CDR3 here is CASSPERVFNSPLHF. The CDR3 region has the DNA TGTGCCAGCAGCCCGGAGAGGGTGTTCAATTCACCCCTCCACTTT. The chain combines TRBV2 with TRBJ1-6; D remains unclear. Germline CDR1 is SNHLY and CDR2 is FYNNEI. The CDR3 has 15 amino acids. V was pared by 6 bases and J by 7 bases, with 16 bases between. Drawing the rest from reference TRBV2 and TRBJ1-6, the complete variable domain is EPEVTQTPSHQVTQMGQEVILRCVPISNHLYFYWYRQILGQKVEFLVSFYNNEISEKSEIFDDQFSVERPDGSNFTLKIRSTKLEDSAMYFCASSPERVFNSPLHFGNGTRLTVT.

The rearrangement joins TRBV15 to TRBJ2-5; a weak D match, TRBD1 (6 bases). This CDR3 comprises 12 residues. The V gene's germline CDR1 is LNHNV and CDR2 YYDKDF (reference sequence). V lost 3 bases and J lost 7, with 9 bases in between. CDR3 in DNA: TGTGCCACCAGCAGGCAGGGGAGGACCCAGTACTTC. Residues: CATSRQGRTQYF.

This clone was observed many times. V usage is TRBV5-4 and J usage is TRBJ2-7; no clear D. The CDR3 loop spans 13 amino acids. Between the trimmed V and J ends, which lost 0 bases and 3 bases, there was a span of 7 bases. Germline V gives CDR1 SGHNT, CDR2 YYREEE (reference sequence). The CDR3 nucleotides read TGTGCCAGCAGCTTGGAAGCCCACTACGAGCAGTACTTC. This sequence encodes CASSLEAHYEQYF. Full variable domain (remainder filled in from reference TRBV5-4 and TRBJ2-7): ETGVTQSPTHLIKTRGQQVTLRCSSQSGHNTVSWYQQALGQGPQFIFQYYREEENGRGNFPPRFSGLQFPNYSSELNVNALELDDSALYLCASSLEAHYEQYFGPGTRLTVT.

The chain joins TRBV2 to TRBJ2-5, with TRBD2 matching over 8 bases. V lost 8 bases to trimming and J lost 1 base; unmatched junction nucleotides: 6. CDR3 length: 14 residues. The germline CDR1 and CDR2 sequences are SNHLY and FYNNEI. CDR3 in amino acids: CASRRSGGQETQYF. The CDR3 bases are TGTGCCAGCCGTCGGAGCGGGGGCCAAGAGACCCAGTACTTC.

V gene TRBV29-1 combines with J gene TRBJ2-7; tentatively, D is TRBD1 (6 bases). The germline CDR1 and CDR2 sequences are SQVTM and ANQGSEA. The length of the CDR3 is 14 residues. V lost 1 base to trimming and J lost 4 bases, with 14 bases between them. DNA of the CDR3: TGCAGCGTTGAAGGACAGGAGGACGAGTACGAGCAGTACTTC. Its translation is CSVEGQEDEYEQYF.

The chain combines TRBV14 with TRBJ1-1; D is ambiguous. This CDR3 has 14 residues. Trimming removed 1 base at V and 3 bases at J, with 9 bases between. Germline V gene sequence: CDR1 SGHDN, CDR2 FVKESK. DNA for the CDR3: TGTGCCAGCAGCCAAGCACGCGAGTACACTGAAGCTTTCTTT. Its translation is CASSQAREYTEAFF.

V gene TRBV6-5 combines with J gene TRBJ1-5; D is possibly TRBD1 (5 bases). Germline loops: CDR1 MNHEY, CDR2 SVGAGI. This CDR3 region has 14 residues. Trimming took off 7 bases at V and 7 bases at J, with 17 bases between the two ends. CDR3 nucleotide sequence: TGTGCCAGCAACATCGGGACTCGGGGACAGCCCCAGCATTTT. Translated: CASNIGTRGQPQHF.

This clone was observed a single time. CDR3 nucleotides: TGTGCCAGCAGCTCCGGGACAGGGCTAGACATTCAGTACTTC. It translates to CASSSGTGLDIQYF. The V call is TRBV6-1, the J call TRBJ2-4; 9 nucleotides line up with TRBD1. The CDR3 spans 14 residues. Germline V gene sequence: CDR1 MNHNS, CDR2 SASEGT. Germline trimming cut 6 bases from V and 8 bases from J; bases unmatched to any gene: 8.

The V and J genes are TRBV6-5 and TRBJ2-5, with D perhaps TRBD2 (7 bases). There are 13 residues in the CDR3. Germline V gene sequence: CDR1 MNHEY, CDR2 SVGAGI. Trimming took 6 bases from V and 5 from J, leaving 13 bases between them. The chain's CDR3 is CASRPRGGETQYF. The CDR3 region has the DNA TGTGCCAGCAGGCCTAGGGGGGGGGAGACCCAGTACTTC.

The rearrangement uses TRBV7-9 and TRBJ1-2; TRBD1 is a possible D gene (5 bases). Germline CDR1 and CDR2: SEHNR and FQNEAQ (reference sequence). This CDR3 region has 13 residues. Trimming cost V 5 bases and J 4 bases, with 11 bases left between them. Here the CDR3 reads CASSTRESYGYTF. CDR3 DNA: TGTGCCAGCAGCACCAGGGAGAGCTATGGCTACACCTTC.

The V call is TRBV27, the J call TRBJ2-1, with a possible D match to TRBD2 (7 bases). V shed 7 bases and J shed 8 bases, with 21 bases lying between them. CDR1 and CDR2 from the germline V gene are MNHEY and SMNVEV (reference sequence). The CDR3 extends over 15 amino acids. This chain's CDR3 is CASTTAGGGDYEQFF. The CDR3 nucleotides are TGTGCCAGCACCACCGCTGGGGGGGGCGATTATGAGCAGTTCTTC.

This chain joins TRBV9 and TRBJ2-3; no firm D call. V lost 3 bases, J lost 2 bases, and 4 bases lay in between. Germline V gene lookup returns CDR1 SGDLS and CDR2 YYNGEE. The CDR3 contains 12 residues. CDR3 sequence (DNA): TGTGCCAGCAGCGCGGACACAGATACGCAGTATTTT. Encoded protein: CASSADTDTQYF.

This clone was recorded a few times. The chain joins TRBV2 to TRBJ2-7; D remains unclear. Germline V gene sequence: CDR1 SNHLY, CDR2 FYNNEI. V was pared by 5 bases and J by 4 bases, with 9 bases between. CDR3 length: 12 residues. CDR3 coding DNA: TGTGCCAGCAGTCGAGCCCCTTACGAGCAGTACTTC. Its protein is CASSRAPYEQYF. The full variable domain, in which reference TRBV2 and TRBJ2-7 provide the parts outside the CDR3, is EPEVTQTPSHQVTQMGQEVILRCVPISNHLYFYWYRQILGQKVEFLVSFYNNEISEKSEIFDDQFSVERPDGSNFTLKIRSTKLEDSAMYFCASSRAPYEQYFGPGTRLTVT.

The chain couples TRBV6-1 to TRBJ1-6; D remains unclear. V shed 4 bases and J shed 10 bases, with 17 bases lying between them. The CDR3 is 15 residues long. The germline V gene encodes CDR1 MNHNS and CDR2 SASEGT. The CDR3 reads CASSVYILEASPLHF. The CDR3 DNA reads as TGTGCCAGCAGTGTGTATATCCTGGAGGCCTCACCCCTCCACTTT.

The chain couples TRBV5-4 to TRBJ2-5, with 9 bases lining up with TRBD2. The trim removed 3 bases at V and 4 bases at J, leaving 4 bases unmatched. Germline V gives CDR1 SGHNT, CDR2 YYREEE (reference sequence). The CDR3 runs 14 residues. Written as DNA, the CDR3 is TGTGCCAGCAGCTCTTATAGCGGGGGAGAGACCCAGTACTTC. Its translation is CASSSYSGGETQYF.

The CDR3 loop is CASSESSAGGPEKTQYF. The CDR3 nucleotides read TGCGCCAGCAGTGAGTCCTCAGCGGGAGGGCCCGAGAAGACCCAGTACTTC. The J gene is TRBJ2-5, the V gene TRBV10-2; TRBD2 aligns across 10 bases. Germline CDR1 WSHSY, CDR2 SAAADI. The CDR3 contains 17 residues. The J segment lost 6 bases and the V segment lost 0 bases, leaving 10 bases of the junction unmatched.

The V gene is TRBV19, the J gene TRBJ1-6; 9 bases line up with TRBD1. The V gene's germline CDR1 is LNHDA and CDR2 SQIVND (reference sequence). With 6 bases clipped from V and 6 bases from J, the junction kept 9 bases outside the gene matches. This CDR3 is 16 amino acids long. CDR3: CASRREQGAGNSPLHF. CDR3 coding DNA: TGTGCCAGTAGGAGGGAACAGGGGGCGGGTAATTCACCCCTCCACTTT.

This clone was detected once. This chain uses TRBV4-1 with TRBJ2-5; 7 nucleotides match TRBD1. The J segment lost 4 bases and the V segment lost 4 bases, leaving 12 bases of the junction unmatched. The CDR3 is made up of 16 amino acids. Germline CDR1 reads MGHRA; CDR2 reads YSYEKL. CDR3 bases: TGCGCCAGCAGCCGCACCGGGACAGCCGCGGGAGAGACCCAGTACTTC. This encodes CASSRTGTAAGETQYF.

The chain joins TRBV7-9 to TRBJ1-1, with D perhaps TRBD1 (6 bases). This CDR3 comprises 12 residues. The germline CDR1 and CDR2 sequences are SEHNR and FQNEAQ (reference sequence). Trimming left V 4 bases short and J 7 bases short, with 10 bases between. The chain's CDR3 is CASSWGASEAFF. The CDR3 bases are TGTGCCAGCAGCTGGGGGGCTAGTGAAGCTTTCTTT.

The chain employs TRBV6-1 and TRBJ1-1; D unclear. This CDR3 has 14 amino acids. In germline, CDR1 is MNHNS, CDR2 SASEGT. V was shortened by 1 base and J by 1 base, with 7 bases between the two germline ends. The CDR3: CASSEVWGNTEAFF. CDR3 in DNA: TGTGCCAGCAGTGAAGTCTGGGGGAACACTGAAGCTTTCTTT.

This clone occurred a few times. This chain links TRBV4-1 with TRBJ1-5; D is undetermined. CDR3 length: 13 amino acids. CDR1 and CDR2 from the germline V gene are MGHRA and YSYEKL. The V and J ends lost 5 bases and 3 bases respectively, with 8 bases between them. CDR3 loop: CASSEGVNQPQHF. Written as DNA, the CDR3 is TGCGCCAGCAGCGAGGGAGTCAATCAGCCCCAGCATTTT.

This clone was seen a handful of times. V usage is TRBV19 and J usage is TRBJ2-7; D uncertain. V lost 8 bases and J lost 0, with 11 bases in between. Germline CDR1 reads LNHDA; CDR2 reads SQIVND (reference sequence). This CDR3 is 13 amino acids long. As DNA, the CDR3 is TGTGCCAGTGCGGTAGGGATCTCCTACGAGCAGTACTTC. Translated: CASAVGISYEQYF.

This chain links TRBV5-1 with TRBJ1-2, with 7 bases aligning to TRBD1. With V trimmed by 4 bases and J by 8 bases, 8 bases remained unmatched. The CDR3 covers 13 residues. Per germline, CDR1 SGHRS and CDR2 YFSETQ. The CDR3 loop is CASSLRQGYGYTF. In DNA, the CDR3 is TGCGCCAGCAGCCTCCGACAGGGATACGGCTACACCTTC.

The chain links TRBV2 to TRBJ2-1; D call uncertain. Germline V gene data show CDR1 as SNHLY and CDR2 as FYNNEI. This CDR3 is built from 11 residues. V was clipped by 6 bases and J by 7 bases, with 7 bases between them. The CDR3 is CASRTRNEQFF. CDR3 nucleotides: TGTGCCAGCAGAACAAGGAATGAGCAGTTCTTC.